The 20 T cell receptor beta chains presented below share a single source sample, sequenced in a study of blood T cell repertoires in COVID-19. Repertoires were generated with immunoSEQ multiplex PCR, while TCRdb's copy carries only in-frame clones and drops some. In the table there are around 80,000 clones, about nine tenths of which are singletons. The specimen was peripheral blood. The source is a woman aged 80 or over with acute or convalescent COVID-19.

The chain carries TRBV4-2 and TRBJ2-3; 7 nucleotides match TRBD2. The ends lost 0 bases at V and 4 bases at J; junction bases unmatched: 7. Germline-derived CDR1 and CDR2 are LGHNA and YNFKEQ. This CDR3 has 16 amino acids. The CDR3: CASSQDRGGVADTQYF. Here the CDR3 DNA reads TGTGCCAGCAGCCAAGATCGCGGGGGAGTAGCAGATACGCAGTATTTT.

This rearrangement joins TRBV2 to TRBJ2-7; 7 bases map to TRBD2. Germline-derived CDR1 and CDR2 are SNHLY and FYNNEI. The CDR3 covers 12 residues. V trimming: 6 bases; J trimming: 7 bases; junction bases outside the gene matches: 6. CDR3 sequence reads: CASSLGEGEQYF. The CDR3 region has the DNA TGTGCCAGCAGCCTGGGGGAGGGGGAGCAGTACTTC.

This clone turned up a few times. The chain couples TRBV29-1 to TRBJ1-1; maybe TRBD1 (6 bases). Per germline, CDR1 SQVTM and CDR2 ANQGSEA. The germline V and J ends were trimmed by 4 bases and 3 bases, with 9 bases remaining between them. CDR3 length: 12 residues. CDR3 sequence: CSVGDTYTEAFF. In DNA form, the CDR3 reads TGCAGCGTTGGGGACACGTACACTGAAGCTTTCTTT.

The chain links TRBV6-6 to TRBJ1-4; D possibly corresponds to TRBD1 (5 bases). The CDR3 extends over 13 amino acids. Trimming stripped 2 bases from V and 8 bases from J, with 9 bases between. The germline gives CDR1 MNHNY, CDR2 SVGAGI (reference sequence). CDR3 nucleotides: TGTGCCAGCAGTTACGGGGGAGGAGAAAAACTGTTTTTT. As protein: CASSYGGGEKLFF.

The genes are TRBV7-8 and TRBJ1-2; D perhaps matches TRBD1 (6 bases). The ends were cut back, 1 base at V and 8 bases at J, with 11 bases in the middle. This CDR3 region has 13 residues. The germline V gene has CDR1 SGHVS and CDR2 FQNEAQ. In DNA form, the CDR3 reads TGTGCCAGCAGCTTAGGACAGGCTTGGGGCTACACCTTC. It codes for CASSLGQAWGYTF.

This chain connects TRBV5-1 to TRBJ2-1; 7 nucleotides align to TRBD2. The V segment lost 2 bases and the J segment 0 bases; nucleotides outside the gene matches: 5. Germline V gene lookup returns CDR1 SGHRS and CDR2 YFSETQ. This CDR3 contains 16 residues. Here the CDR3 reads CASSFGDYRSYNEQFF. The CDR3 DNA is TGCGCCAGCAGCTTCGGGGACTACCGCTCCTACAATGAGCAGTTCTTC.

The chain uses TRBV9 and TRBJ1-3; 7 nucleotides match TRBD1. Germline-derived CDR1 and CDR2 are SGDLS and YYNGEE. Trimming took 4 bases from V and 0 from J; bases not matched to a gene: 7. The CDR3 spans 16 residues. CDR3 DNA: TGTGCCAGCAGCTCAGGACAGGTATACTCTGGAAACACCATATATTTT. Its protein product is CASSSGQVYSGNTIYF.

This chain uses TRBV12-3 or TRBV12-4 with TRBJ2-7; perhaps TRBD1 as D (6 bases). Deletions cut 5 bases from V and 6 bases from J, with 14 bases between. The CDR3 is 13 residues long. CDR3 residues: CASSLIAGAEQYF. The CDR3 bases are TGTGCCAGCAGTCTCATCGCAGGGGCCGAGCAGTACTTC.

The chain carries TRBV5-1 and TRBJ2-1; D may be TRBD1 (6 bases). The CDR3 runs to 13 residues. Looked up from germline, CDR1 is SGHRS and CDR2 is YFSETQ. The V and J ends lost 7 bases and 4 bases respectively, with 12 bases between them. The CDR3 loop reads CASALTGYNEQFF. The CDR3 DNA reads TGCGCCAGCGCCCTAACAGGGTACAATGAGCAGTTCTTC.

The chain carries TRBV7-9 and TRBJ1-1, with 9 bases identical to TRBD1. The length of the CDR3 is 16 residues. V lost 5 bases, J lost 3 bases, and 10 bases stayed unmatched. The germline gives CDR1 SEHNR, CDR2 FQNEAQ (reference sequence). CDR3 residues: CASSHTGGAGDTEAFF. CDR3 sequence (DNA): TGTGCCAGCAGCCACACAGGGGGCGCTGGGGACACTGAAGCTTTCTTT.

CDR3 protein: CASSTLPNQPQHF. CDR3 DNA sequence: TGTGCCAGTAGTACTCTACCGAATCAGCCCCAGCATTTT. The rearrangement links TRBV19 to TRBJ1-5; no clear D gene. The CDR3 covers 13 residues. Germline V lookup: CDR1 LNHDA, CDR2 SQIVND (reference sequence). The ends were cut back, 4 bases at V and 4 bases at J, with 8 bases in the middle.

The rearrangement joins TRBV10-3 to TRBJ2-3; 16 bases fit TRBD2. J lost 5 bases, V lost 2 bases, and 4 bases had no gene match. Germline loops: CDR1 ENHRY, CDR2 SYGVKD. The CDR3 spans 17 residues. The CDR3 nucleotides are TGTGCCATCAGTGAGGGGACTAGCGGGGGGGCAGGAGATACGCAGTATTTT. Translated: CAISEGTSGGAGDTQYF.

The CDR3 sequence is CASSFLAGSYNEQFF. CDR3 DNA sequence: TGTGCCAGCAGCTTCCTAGCGGGTTCCTACAATGAGCAGTTCTTC. The chain uses TRBV5-5 and TRBJ2-1; TRBD2 matches at 8 bases. CDR1 and CDR2 from the germline V gene are SGHKS and YYEKEE (reference sequence). The V and J ends lost 2 bases and 1 base, in that order; junction bases with no gene match: 2. This CDR3 is built from 15 residues. The full variable domain, in which reference TRBV5-5 and TRBJ2-1 provide the parts outside the CDR3, is DAGVTQSPTHLIKTRGQQVTLRCSPISGHKSVSWYQQVLGQGPQFIFQYYEKEERGRGNFPDRFSARQFPNYSSELNVNALLLGDSALYLCASSFLAGSYNEQFFGPGTRLTVL.

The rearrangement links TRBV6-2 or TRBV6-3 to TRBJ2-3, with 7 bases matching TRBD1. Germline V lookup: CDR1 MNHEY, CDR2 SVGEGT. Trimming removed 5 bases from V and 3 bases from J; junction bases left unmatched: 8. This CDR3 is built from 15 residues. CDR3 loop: CASSLQGIVTDTQYF. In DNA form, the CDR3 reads TGTGCCAGCAGTCTACAGGGGATCGTGACAGATACGCAGTATTTT.

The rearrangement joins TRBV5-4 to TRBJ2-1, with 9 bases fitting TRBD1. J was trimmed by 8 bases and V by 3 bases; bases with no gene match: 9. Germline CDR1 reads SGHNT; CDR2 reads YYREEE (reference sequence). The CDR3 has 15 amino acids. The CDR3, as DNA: TGTGCCAGCAGCTACCGGGACAGGGAGGACGATGAGCAGTTCTTC. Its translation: CASSYRDREDDEQFF.

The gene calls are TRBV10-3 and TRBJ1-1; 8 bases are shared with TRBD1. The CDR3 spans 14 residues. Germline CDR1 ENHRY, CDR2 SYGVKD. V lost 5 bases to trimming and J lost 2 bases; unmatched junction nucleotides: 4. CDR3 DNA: TGTGCCATCAGTATGGACAGGGTAAACACTGAAGCTTTCTTT. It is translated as CAISMDRVNTEAFF.

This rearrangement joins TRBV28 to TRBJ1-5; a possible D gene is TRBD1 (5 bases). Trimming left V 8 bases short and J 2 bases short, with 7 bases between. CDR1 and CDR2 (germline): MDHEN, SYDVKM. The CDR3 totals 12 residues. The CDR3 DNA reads TGTGCCAGCGCCAGGGGCAATCAGCCCCAGCATTTT. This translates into CASARGNQPQHF.

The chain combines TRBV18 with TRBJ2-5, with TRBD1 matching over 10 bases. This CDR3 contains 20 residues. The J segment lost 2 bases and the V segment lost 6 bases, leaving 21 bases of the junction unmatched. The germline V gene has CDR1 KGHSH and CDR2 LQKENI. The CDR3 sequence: CASSLTSSPGQGDTQETQYF. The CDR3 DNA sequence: TGTGCCAGCTCCCTTACCAGCAGTCCAGGACAGGGGGATACTCAAGAGACCCAGTACTTC.

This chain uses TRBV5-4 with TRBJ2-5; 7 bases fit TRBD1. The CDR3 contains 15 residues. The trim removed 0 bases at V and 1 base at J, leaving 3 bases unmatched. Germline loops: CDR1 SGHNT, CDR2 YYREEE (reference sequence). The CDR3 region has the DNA TGTGCCAGCAGCTTGGGGGGGACAGCCCAAGAGACCCAGTACTTC. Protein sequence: CASSLGGTAQETQYF.

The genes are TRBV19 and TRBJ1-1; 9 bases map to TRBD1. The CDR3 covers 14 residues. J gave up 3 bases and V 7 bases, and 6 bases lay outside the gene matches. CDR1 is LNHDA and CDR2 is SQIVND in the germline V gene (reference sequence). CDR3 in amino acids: CASTAGQGHTEAFF. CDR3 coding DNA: TGTGCCAGTACCGCGGGACAGGGTCACACTGAAGCTTTCTTT.